The 30 T cell receptor beta chains presented below share a single source sample, sequenced in a study of T cell responses to AZD1222 COVID-19 vaccine (dated by TCRdb to the early 2020s). The library was prepared using the immunoSEQ multiplex PCR assay. This immuneACCESS table, as held by TCRdb, lists in-frame sequences with V and J called but not all clones. Of the missing ones, under half trace to an unresolved V gene in checked studies; the others have no known cause. This sample comprises 90,000 to 130,000 clones, roughly 93% of them detected only once. The top ten constitute 2.5% to 3% of the sample. The time point label of this sample denotes: about 28 days (+/-7) after the second vaccine dose. Here the sequenced sample was peripheral blood, taken 28 days after the second AZD1222 dose. The receptors were gathered from an adult who received the AZD1222 COVID-19 vaccine.

This rearrangement joins TRBV5-4 to TRBJ1-3; no clear D gene. Germline CDR1 is SGHNT and CDR2 is YYREEE (reference sequence). This CDR3 spans 14 amino acids. Trimming removed 1 base at V and 0 bases at J, with 5 bases between. The CDR3 here is CASSLSRSGNTIYF. The CDR3 bases are TGTGCCAGCAGCTTGTCCCGCTCTGGAAACACCATATATTTT.

The V and J genes are TRBV6-5 and TRBJ1-4; D is unclear. V was trimmed by 6 bases and J by 1 base, leaving 9 bases between them. The CDR3 covers 14 residues. Germline V gives CDR1 MNHEY, CDR2 SVGAGI. In DNA form, the CDR3 reads TGTGCCAGCAGAGAGGGTGTAACTAATGAAAAACTGTTTTTT. Its protein product is CASREGVTNEKLFF.

The chain joins TRBV27 to TRBJ2-1, with D unresolved. The CDR3 extends over 14 amino acids. The germline V and J ends were trimmed by 2 bases and 9 bases, with 14 bases remaining between them. Per the germline V gene, CDR1 is MNHEY and CDR2 is SMNVEV (reference sequence). DNA of the CDR3: TGTGCCAGCAGTTTAGGGCGGAACGTCGTTGAGCAGTTCTTC. Encoded protein: CASSLGRNVVEQFF.

The chain carries TRBV19 and TRBJ1-4, with 9 bases aligning to TRBD1. Unmatched junction bases numbered 5, after V lost 5 bases and J lost 7 bases. CDR1 and CDR2 from the germline V gene are LNHDA and SQIVND (reference sequence). The CDR3 is 14 amino acids. CDR3 nucleotides: TGTGCCAGTAGTCTTACAGGGGGCAGTGAAAAACTGTTTTTT. Protein: CASSLTGGSEKLFF. Based on the CDR3 plus reference TRBV19 and TRBJ1-4, the full variable domain is DGGITQSPKYLFRKEGQNVTLSCEQNLNHDAMYWYRQDPGQGLRLIYYSQIVNDFQKGDIAEGYSVSREKKESFPLTVTSAQKNPTAFYLCASSLTGGSEKLFFGSGTQLSVL.

V and J are TRBV6-5 and TRBJ1-2; 7 nucleotides align to TRBD1. The CDR3 covers 13 residues. The germline gives CDR1 MNHEY, CDR2 SVGAGI. V shed 5 bases, J shed 8 bases, and the junction held 8 bases outside the gene matches. The DNA of the CDR3 is TGTGCCAGCAGTCGCGACAGGGTAGGCGGCTACACCTTC. Its protein product is CASSRDRVGGYTF.

The V call is TRBV30, the J call TRBJ1-2; no definite D call. V lost 2 bases, J lost 2 bases, and 15 bases lay in between. Germline CDR1 is GTSNPN and CDR2 is SVGIG (reference sequence). CDR3 length equals 15 residues. The CDR3 loop is CAWSPPHTVNYGYTF. CDR3 nucleotide sequence: TGTGCCTGGAGTCCCCCCCATACAGTAAACTATGGCTACACCTTC.

V usage is TRBV6-5 and J usage is TRBJ1-5, with 7 bases lining up with TRBD1. Germline assignment: CDR1 MNHEY and CDR2 SVGAGI. V was clipped by 6 bases and J by 15 bases; unmatched bases: 11. The CDR3 is made up of 12 amino acids. The CDR3 region has the DNA TGTGCCAGCAGCGATAGGGTACAGGGGTGGCATTTT. This translates into CASSDRVQGWHF.

The V gene is TRBV19, the J gene TRBJ2-7, with TRBD2 matching over 7 bases. This CDR3 is 15 amino acids long. V gave up 6 bases and J gave up 1 base; unmatched junction bases: 9. Germline CDR1 reads LNHDA; CDR2 reads SQIVND (reference sequence). CDR3 in DNA: TGTGCCAGTAGGGGAAGCGGGATTGGTTCCTACGAGCAGTACTTC. Translated: CASRGSGIGSYEQYF. Full variable domain (rest looked up from reference TRBV19 and TRBJ2-7): DGGITQSPKYLFRKEGQNVTLSCEQNLNHDAMYWYRQDPGQGLRLIYYSQIVNDFQKGDIAEGYSVSREKKESFPLTVTSAQKNPTAFYLCASRGSGIGSYEQYFGPGTRLTVT.

V is TRBV6-5 and J is TRBJ1-6; the D is unclear. Per germline, CDR1 MNHEY and CDR2 SVGAGI. The CDR3 length is 15 residues. Trimming removed 3 bases at V and 2 bases at J, with 8 bases between. The CDR3 bases are TGTGCCAGCAGTTATAAGATCCCCTATAATTCACCCCTCCACTTT. It encodes CASSYKIPYNSPLHF.

In regard to this clone: Sequence at one end of the junction differs from germline and may be a read error. The V call is TRBV19, the J call TRBJ1-5, with unresolved D. Germline-derived CDR1 and CDR2 are LNHDA and SQIVND (reference sequence). The CDR3 runs 13 residues. CDR3 nucleotide sequence: TGTGCAAGTAGGTTCGATATTCGTCAGCCCCAGCATTTT. It is translated as CASRFDIRQPQHF.

V usage is TRBV19 and J usage is TRBJ1-1; weak D call: TRBD1 (5 bases). Germline assignment: CDR1 LNHDA and CDR2 SQIVND (reference sequence). The V and J ends lost 5 bases and 0 bases respectively, with 16 bases between them. The CDR3 has 16 residues. The DNA for the CDR3 is TGTGCCAGTAGTCATGTGGGAGGGGCATTGAACACTGAAGCTTTCTTT. Its translation is CASSHVGGALNTEAFF.

This clone was recorded only once. The rearrangement joins TRBV11-3 to TRBJ1-2, with 7 positions matching TRBD1. Germline V gives CDR1 SGHNT, CDR2 YENEEA. The CDR3 loop spans 16 amino acids. Germline trimming cut 4 bases from V and 1 base from J; bases unmatched to any gene: 9. CDR3 coding DNA: TGTGCCAGCAGCTCGATGACAGGGTCCTTTAACTATGGCTACACCTTC. It is translated as CASSSMTGSFNYGYTF.

V usage is TRBV6-5 and J usage is TRBJ1-2; D gene unclear. Per the germline V gene, CDR1 is MNHEY and CDR2 is SVGAGI. The CDR3 has 15 amino acids. V shed 0 bases and J shed 3 bases, with 11 bases lying between them. The CDR3 loop is CASSYSSGIDYGYTF. CDR3 DNA sequence: TGTGCCAGCAGTTACTCGAGTGGGATTGACTATGGCTACACCTTC.

This chain joins TRBV20-1 and TRBJ1-2; no definite D call. Germline V gives CDR1 DFQATT, CDR2 SNEGSKA (reference sequence). The CDR3 has 11 residues. Trimming pared 0 bases from V and 5 bases from J, leaving 4 bases between. CDR3 sequence (DNA): TGCAGTGCTAGAGAAAAGTATGGCTACACCTTC. It codes for CSAREKYGYTF.

This sequence joins TRBV27 and TRBJ2-3; D is ambiguous. The CDR3 loop spans 14 amino acids. The germline V gene encodes CDR1 MNHEY and CDR2 SMNVEV (reference sequence). The V gene lost 3 bases and the J gene lost 2 bases, with 9 bases spanning the gap. The CDR3 DNA reads as TGTGCCAGCAGTTTTCTTTCGGACACAGATACGCAGTATTTT. Its translation: CASSFLSDTDTQYF.

The rearrangement links TRBV29-1 to TRBJ1-3; D unclear. Germline-derived CDR1 and CDR2 are SQVTM and ANQGSEA. V dropped 0 bases and J dropped 4 bases, with 7 bases sitting between them. The CDR3 is made up of 13 amino acids. CDR3 region: CSVEENRGNTIYF. The DNA for the CDR3 is TGCAGCGTTGAAGAAAACCGCGGAAACACCATATATTTT.

The chain combines TRBV27 with TRBJ1-1; unclear D gene. CDR3 length equals 13 residues. Between the trimmed V and J ends, which lost 5 bases and 2 bases, there was a span of 9 bases. Germline CDR1 reads MNHEY; CDR2 reads SMNVEV (reference sequence). The CDR3 DNA reads TGTGCCAGCAGTACCATCAGAAACACTGAAGCTTTCTTT. Translating gives CASSTIRNTEAFF.

Only one count was recorded for this clone. The chain recombines TRBV12-3 or TRBV12-4 with TRBJ1-3; D gene uncertain. V lost 4 bases, J lost 3 bases, and 7 bases lay in between. This CDR3 is 13 amino acids long. This CDR3 reads CASSWAGGNTIYF. The CDR3 nucleotides read TGTGCCAGCAGTTGGGCAGGTGGAAACACCATATATTTT.

J is TRBJ2-3 and V is TRBV5-4; 9 bases map to TRBD1. J lost 1 base, V lost 4 bases, and 7 bases had no gene match. Germline assignment: CDR1 SGHNT and CDR2 YYREEE (reference sequence). The CDR3 contains 16 residues. Written as DNA, the CDR3 is TGTGCCAGCAGCCACGCCCGGGACAGGGGCACAGATACGCAGTATTTT. It encodes CASSHARDRGTDTQYF.

The chain has TRBV18 and TRBJ1-1, with D possibly being TRBD1 (5 bases). CDR3 length: 13 residues. V gave up 5 bases and J gave up 6 bases, with 13 bases separating them. CDR1 is KGHSH and CDR2 is LQKENI in the germline V gene. The CDR3 DNA reads as TGTGCCAGCTCATTGCAGGGTTTTTCTGAAGCTTTCTTT. It encodes CASSLQGFSEAFF.

Note on this clone: One end of the junction is discordant with germline, which a read error may explain. The rearrangement joins TRBV5-1 to TRBJ1-2; D is uncertain. There are 12 residues in the CDR3. Germline V gene lookup returns CDR1 SGHRS and CDR2 YFSETQ. CDR3 region: CASSLAGSRYTF. In DNA form, the CDR3 reads TGCGCCAGCAGTTTGGCCGGCAGCCGCTACACCTTC.

The J gene is TRBJ2-7, the V gene TRBV7-8; no firm D call. This CDR3 region has 15 residues. Germline CDR1 SGHVS, CDR2 FQNEAQ. V lost 4 bases and J 2 bases, leaving 15 bases between the germline ends. The CDR3 nucleotides are TGTGCCAGCAGCTCCGAGGAGCGCGAGACCTACGAGCAGTACTTC. Translated, it gives CASSSEERETYEQYF.

J is TRBJ1-2 and V is TRBV11-2; no firm D call. V was trimmed by 7 bases and J by 2 bases, leaving 8 bases between them. Germline V CDR1 and CDR2: SGHAT, FQNNGV. The CDR3 runs to 12 residues. Here the CDR3 reads CASTLGNYGYTF. The CDR3 nucleotides are TGTGCCAGCACCCTAGGGAACTATGGCTACACCTTC.

The gene calls are TRBV29-1 and TRBJ1-1; the D is unclear. Trimming pared 4 bases from V and 0 bases from J, leaving 9 bases between. Germline values: CDR1 SQVTM, CDR2 ANQGSEA. The CDR3 has 13 amino acids. Written as DNA, the CDR3 is TGCAGCGTTGCGTTGACGATGAACACTGAAGCTTTCTTT. It encodes CSVALTMNTEAFF.

The chain links TRBV19 to TRBJ1-3; D gene uncertain. Trimming took off 8 bases at V and 4 bases at J, with 9 bases between the two ends. Per the germline V gene, CDR1 is LNHDA and CDR2 is SQIVND (reference sequence). The CDR3 has 12 amino acids. The CDR3 DNA reads TGTGCCAGTGGCCTTAGCGGAAACACCATATATTTT. Protein product: CASGLSGNTIYF.

This chain links TRBV7-9 with TRBJ1-2, with D unclear. This CDR3 has 13 residues. Germline V CDR1 and CDR2: SEHNR, FQNEAQ (reference sequence). The V end was cut by 0 bases, the J end by 5 bases, with 7 bases between. The CDR3 DNA follows: TGTGCCAGCAGCTTAGCGGAGAGGTATGGCTACACCTTC. Translated, it gives CASSLAERYGYTF.

The chain carries TRBV11-2 and TRBJ2-1; the match to TRBD2 covers 10 bases. This CDR3 region has 15 residues. Per the germline V gene, CDR1 is SGHAT and CDR2 is FQNNGV. The trim removed 4 bases at V and 4 bases at J, leaving 4 bases unmatched. As DNA, the CDR3 is TGTGCCAGCAGCTCCCGGACTAGCGGTTACAATGAGCAGTTCTTC. It translates to CASSSRTSGYNEQFF.

The V gene is TRBV6-1, the J gene TRBJ1-5; D gene ambiguous. V was trimmed by 3 bases and J by 4 bases, leaving 10 bases between them. The CDR3 covers 14 residues. Germline CDR1 and CDR2: MNHNS and SASEGT. For the CDR3, the DNA is TGTGCCAGCAGTGAGTTTACCGGAAATCAGCCCCAGCATTTT. It codes for CASSEFTGNQPQHF.

The genes are TRBV27 and TRBJ1-1; D not resolved. Trimming stripped 3 bases from V and 0 bases from J, with 14 bases between. Germline V gene lookup returns CDR1 MNHEY and CDR2 SMNVEV (reference sequence). This CDR3 has 16 residues. In DNA form, the CDR3 reads TGTGCCAGCAGTTTTCGGCGAGGCAAGGTGAACACTGAAGCTTTCTTT. Residues: CASSFRRGKVNTEAFF.

The chain is built from TRBV5-5 and TRBJ1-3; the match to TRBD1 covers 8 bases. Germline loops: CDR1 SGHKS, CDR2 YYEKEE (reference sequence). Losses at the gene ends were 4 bases for V and 4 bases for J; bases not matched to a gene: 7. This CDR3 has 15 amino acids. The DNA for the CDR3 is TGTGCCAGCAGCCTACAGGGGGGTCTAGGAAACACCATATATTTT. Its protein product is CASSLQGGLGNTIYF.